This TCR beta chain was obtained from a study of T cell repertoires in cytomegalovirus infection. As for the study in general: A matching HLA type, together with CMV infection, was signaled by public TCR beta signatures.

The study, taken as a whole, reports: Clonotype analysis showed dominance of the ex vivo response by HLA-C-restricted CMV-specific TCR beta clonotypes.

The V end was cut by 5 bases, the J end by 6 bases, with 16 bases between. Germline-derived CDR1 and CDR2 are MDHEN and SYDVKM. The CDR3 contains 15 residues. As to this clonotype: Its cognate antigen is unknown.

Via MiXCR, TCRdb re-called the reads, giving one row per CDR3 protein. The sample includes some 300,000 distinct CDR3 sequences, roughly a sixth of them seen just once. The chain joins TRBV28 to TRBJ1-4, with D unresolved. Material: PBMCs. The TCR comes from a human donor in good health (CMV status not recorded). Some clones in this sample may be carry-over from other donors' samples. The CDR3 spells CASSPPLGSYEKLFF. The CDR3 DNA sequence: TGTGCCAGCAGTCCTCCCCTCGGGTCCTATGAAAAACTGTTTTTT.